Following are 5 T cell receptor beta chains from one sample sequenced in a study of T-cell memory formation after mild COVID-19. TCRdb reanalysed the 5' RACE reads using MiXCR and keeps one entry per CDR3 protein. This table has nearly 40,000 distinct CDR3 sequences, approximately 6.5% appearing once. The sample comprised PBMCs or a T cell subset sorted from them (not recorded which). The receptors come from an adult who had mild COVID-19 (a few samples of this study predate the infection). Cell type and time point are not known.

This clonotype was recorded a few times. V usage is TRBV6-6 and J usage is TRBJ1-5, with unresolved D. Germline CDR1 and CDR2: MNHNY and SVGAGI (reference sequence). With 0 bases removed from V and 1 base from J, the gap between germline ends came to 4 bases. This CDR3 contains 14 residues. The CDR3 nucleotides read TGTGCCAGCAGTTACTCCGGGAGCAATCAGCCCCAGCATTTT. Translating gives CASSYSGSNQPQHF.

As for this clonotype: A much more abundant neighbour one base away suggests this may be a read error. The chain has TRBV4-2 and TRBJ2-4; TRBD1 agrees at 9 bases. Germline V CDR1 and CDR2: LGHNA, YNFKEQ. This CDR3 comprises 14 residues. CDR3 DNA sequence: TGTGCCAGCAGCGGACAGGGGACCAAAAGCATTCAGTACTTC. This gives the protein CASSGQGTKSIQYF.

This clonotype was observed at least ten times. This sequence joins TRBV9 and TRBJ2-2; 8 bases line up with TRBD2. This CDR3 region has 16 residues. After removal of 3 bases from V and 7 bases from J, the junction contained 11 bases not matched to a gene. From germline, CDR1 is SGDLS and CDR2 YYNGEE. CDR3 nucleotides: TGTGCCAGCAGCGAATTTAGCGGGGTAAATCTCGGGGAGCTGTTTTTT. Translated: CASSEFSGVNLGELFF. The complete variable domain, with remaining parts taken from reference TRBV9 and TRBJ2-2, reads DSGVTQTPKHLITATGQRVTLRCSPRSGDLSVYWYQQSLDQGLQFLIQYYNGEERAKGNILERFSAQQFPDLHSELNLSSLELGDSALYFCASSEFSGVNLGELFFGEGSRLTVL.

This clonotype was counted at least ten times. The chain employs TRBV5-1 and TRBJ2-7; D possibly corresponds to TRBD1 (6 bases). CDR1 SGHRS and CDR2 YFSETQ come from the germline V gene. Deletions cut 2 bases from V and 3 bases from J, with 12 bases between. This CDR3 is built from 14 residues. CDR3 sequence: CASSFGQGIYEQYF. The CDR3 nucleotides read TGCGCCAGCAGCTTTGGGCAGGGGATCTACGAGCAGTACTTC.

This clonotype was counted only a few times. The rearrangement links TRBV20-1 to TRBJ2-2; D gene uncertain. The CDR3 sequence is 13 residues long. Germline lookup yields CDR1 DFQATT and CDR2 SNEGSKA (reference sequence). V lost 6 bases, J lost 0 bases, and 8 bases lay in between. The CDR3 nucleotides read TGCAGTGCCATCGGTCCGAACACCGGGGAGCTGTTTTTT. It is translated as CSAIGPNTGELFF.